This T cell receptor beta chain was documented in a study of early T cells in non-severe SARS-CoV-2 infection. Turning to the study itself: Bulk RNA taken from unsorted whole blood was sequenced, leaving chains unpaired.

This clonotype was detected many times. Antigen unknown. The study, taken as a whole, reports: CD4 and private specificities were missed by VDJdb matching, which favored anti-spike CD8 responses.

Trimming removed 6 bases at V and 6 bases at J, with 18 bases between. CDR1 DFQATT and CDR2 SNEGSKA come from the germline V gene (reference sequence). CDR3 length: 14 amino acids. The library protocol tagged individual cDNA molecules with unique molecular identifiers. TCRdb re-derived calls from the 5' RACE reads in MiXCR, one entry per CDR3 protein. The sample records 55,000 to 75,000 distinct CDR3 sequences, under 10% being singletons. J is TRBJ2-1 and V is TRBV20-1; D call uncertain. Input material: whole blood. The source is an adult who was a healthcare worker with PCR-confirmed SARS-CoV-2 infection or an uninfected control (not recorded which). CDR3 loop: CSAPPDPAINEQFF. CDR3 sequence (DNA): TGCAGTGCCCCTCCCGACCCTGCCATCAATGAGCAGTTCTTC.